Given below is one TCR beta chain in context. Its specificity is not known. Trimming left V 0 bases short and J 8 bases short, with 8 bases between. This CDR3 has 13 residues. Per the germline V gene, CDR1 is MGHRA and CDR2 is YSYEKL. Researchers ran the PCR with 60 Vbeta and 13 Jbeta primers. Method: immunoSEQ multiplex PCR; TCRdb's copy keeps in-frame clones and lacks some. Here the sample spans about 170,000 clones, roughly 82% being singletons. This sample was taken from a study of cytomegalovirus exposure and HLA in healthy donors. Turning to the study itself: There were some 410 genotyped donors. Of these, 81% fell in the genetic ancestry cluster associated with self-reported Caucasian donors.

The study's findings and limits: Some segments of the V type, notably TRBV6-2 and TRBV6-3, were excluded as indistinguishable. One variant, a missense change in DCLRE1C, was linked in a later analysis to TCR beta V- and J-gene trimming. The listing of 150 to 200 TCR beta chains classed them as cytomegalovirus-associated.

The chain carries TRBV4-1 and TRBJ1-3; D ambiguous. The clonotype originates from a woman between 50 and 59 years old in good health and CMV-seropositive. Sequencing input: PBMCs. Written as DNA, the CDR3 is TGCGCCAGCAGCCAAGATATCGCGTACACCATATATTTT. It specifies CASSQDIAYTIYF.